These 31 T cell receptor beta chains were sequenced from one sample in a study of blood T cell repertoires in COVID-19. The method was immunoSEQ multiplex PCR; TCRdb's version includes in-frame clones alone and lacks a portion of them. The sample contains 70,000 to 90,000 clones, more than 85% of which appear only once. What was sequenced was peripheral blood. All receptors derive from a man older than 75 with active or convalescent COVID-19.

The chain combines TRBV7-9 with TRBJ1-5, with TRBD1 identical over 10 bases. V shed 0 bases and J 4 bases; nucleotides not matched to a gene: 0. The CDR3 loop spans 15 amino acids. The germline V gene encodes CDR1 SEHNR and CDR2 FQNEAQ (reference sequence). CDR3 in DNA: TGTGCCAGCAGCTTAGCGGACAGGGGGAATCAGCCCCAGCATTTT. Translation gives CASSLADRGNQPQHF.

This clone was seen a few times. V gene TRBV28 combines with J gene TRBJ1-3; 12 bases fit TRBD1. This CDR3 spans 15 amino acids. Germline V CDR1 and CDR2: MDHEN, SYDVKM. Germline trimming cut 6 bases from V and 2 bases from J; bases unmatched to any gene: 2. The CDR3, as DNA: TGTGCCAGCAGGGGACAGGGGGCAGCTGGAAACACCATATATTTT. Its protein product is CASRGQGAAGNTIYF.

The chain joins TRBV7-2 to TRBJ1-1, with 8 positions matching TRBD1. The CDR3 totals 15 residues. V gave up 5 bases and J gave up 4 bases; unmatched junction bases: 9. Germline CDR1 is SGHTA and CDR2 is FQGNSA. The CDR3 nucleotides are TGTGCCAGCAGCGCAGGACAGGGCAGGGGCACTGAAGCTTTCTTT. This gives the protein CASSAGQGRGTEAFF.

This chain's CDR3 is CATKKTTGPTDTQYF. CDR3 in DNA: TGTGCCACCAAGAAAACGACAGGACCCACAGATACGCAGTATTTT. The chain couples TRBV24-1 to TRBJ2-3, with TRBD1 as a possible D gene (6 bases). CDR3 size: 15 residues. V lost 8 bases to trimming and J lost 2 bases, with 16 bases between them. Germline loops: CDR1 KGHDR, CDR2 SFDVKD.

V is TRBV6-1 and J is TRBJ2-7, with TRBD2 as a possible D gene (5 bases). Germline-derived CDR1 and CDR2 are MNHNS and SASEGT. CDR3 length: 12 residues. Trimming took 3 bases from V and 9 from J, leaving 12 bases between them. The CDR3 DNA reads as TGTGCCAGCAGTGATGAGGGTCGGTGGCAGTACGTC. Its protein is CASSDEGRWQYV.

In its sample, this clone was seen a few times. The chain uses TRBV4-1 and TRBJ1-2; 11 nucleotides match TRBD1. CDR1 is MGHRA and CDR2 is YSYEKL in the germline V gene. V lost 6 bases and J lost 3; bases outside the gene matches: 9. This CDR3 contains 16 residues. DNA of the CDR3: TGCGCCAGCAGTCGACCCGGGACAGGGGGACACTATGGCTACACCTTC. Protein: CASSRPGTGGHYGYTF.

The chain couples TRBV9 to TRBJ1-3, with TRBD1 identical over 7 bases. V was pared by 4 bases and J by 0 bases, with 4 bases of the junction left unmatched. Germline V gives CDR1 SGDLS, CDR2 YYNGEE. This CDR3 spans 15 amino acids. CDR3: CASSPRDSSGNTIYF. In DNA form, the CDR3 reads TGTGCCAGCAGCCCACGGGACAGCTCTGGAAACACCATATATTTT.

This clone showed up just once. This rearrangement joins TRBV19 to TRBJ1-2; possibly TRBD1 for D (6 bases). The CDR3 is 15 amino acids. In germline, CDR1 is LNHDA, CDR2 SQIVND (reference sequence). Trimming stripped 6 bases from V and 7 bases from J, with 21 bases between. In nucleotides, the CDR3 is TGTGCCAGTAGCCTCGGACAGATTATAGGAGGTGGCTACACCTTC. This codes for CASSLGQIIGGGYTF.

The V call is TRBV7-2, the J call TRBJ1-5; tentatively, D is TRBD1 (5 bases). CDR3 length: 15 amino acids. Per germline, CDR1 SGHTA and CDR2 FQGNSA. V gave up 3 bases and J gave up 0 bases, with 9 bases separating them. The CDR3 sequence: CASSFRGYSNQPQHF. CDR3 nucleotides: TGTGCCAGCAGCTTTAGGGGATATAGCAATCAGCCCCAGCATTTT. Complete variable domain (other parts from reference TRBV7-2 and TRBJ1-5): GAGVSQSPSNKVTEKGKDVELRCDPISGHTALYWYRQSLGQGLEFLIYFQGNSAPDKSGLPSDRFSAERTGGSVSTLTIQRTQQEDSAVYLCASSFRGYSNQPQHFGDGTRLSIL.

As concerns this clone: It is unclear where the CDR3 begins or ends on the DNA, so no DNA is shown, and the CDR3 is as TCRdb lists it. The V and J genes are TRBV21-1 and TRBJ2-7; TRBD1 is taken as the D call from the table, unchecked against the DNA. TRBV21-1 is an annotated pseudogene. The CDR3 is made up of 20 amino acids, end residues included. Here the CDR3 reads CASSKGQWGDGTGVRDEQYV.

Here the CDR3 DNA reads TGTGCCAGCAGTGACCCATCCTCTGGGGCCAACGTCCTGACTTTC. Its translation: CASSDPSSGANVLTF. The genes are TRBV6-4 and TRBJ2-6; D unclear. The CDR3 extends over 15 amino acids. CDR1 is MRHNA, CDR2 SNTAGT, per germline. Trimming removed 2 bases from V and 0 bases from J, with 5 bases in between.

This rearrangement joins TRBV3-1 (or the pseudogene TRBV3-2) to TRBJ2-2; TRBD1 is a possible D gene (5 bases). The ends were cut back, 1 base at V and 2 bases at J, with 8 bases in the middle. The CDR3 runs to 15 residues. Germline CDR1 and CDR2: LGHDT and YNNKEL (reference sequence). CDR3 amino acids: CASSQVGHNTGELFF. The CDR3 DNA follows: TGTGCCAGCAGCCAAGTTGGACACAACACCGGGGAGCTGTTTTTT.

This clone was recorded a few times. V and J are TRBV6-5 and TRBJ1-2, with 8 bases matching TRBD1. Germline CDR1 and CDR2: MNHEY and SVGAGI. V lost 6 bases to trimming and J lost 5 bases; unmatched junction nucleotides: 11. This CDR3 has 15 amino acids. The CDR3 DNA is TGTGCCAGCAGGACGGCACAGGGGGTTAGGTATGGCTACACCTTC. Its translation: CASRTAQGVRYGYTF.

V usage is TRBV7-7 and J usage is TRBJ2-5; D unresolved. The CDR3 runs 13 residues. V dropped 1 base and J dropped 2 bases, with 5 bases sitting between them. The germline V gene encodes CDR1 SSHAT and CDR2 FNYEAQ (reference sequence). CDR3 sequence: CASSLVRQETQYF. The CDR3 DNA sequence: TGTGCCAGCAGCTTAGTGCGGCAAGAGACCCAGTACTTC. Filled out from reference TRBV7-7 and TRBJ2-5, the complete variable domain reads GAGVSQSPRYKVTKRGQDVTLRCDPISSHATLYWYQQALGQGPEFLTYFNYEAQPDKSGLPSDRFSAERPEGSISTLTIQRTEQRDSAMYRCASSLVRQETQYFGPGTRLLVL.

This clone is a singleton in its sample. This chain connects TRBV28 to TRBJ1-1, with 9 nucleotides matching TRBD1. V lost 8 bases, J lost 5 bases, and 15 bases stayed unmatched. The CDR3 totals 16 residues. CDR1 is MDHEN and CDR2 is SYDVKM in the germline V gene. CDR3 region: CASGTNTGGVGTEAFF. As DNA, the CDR3 is TGTGCCAGCGGTACAAACACAGGGGGCGTCGGAACTGAAGCTTTCTTT.

The DNA for the CDR3 is TGTGCCAGCCGACTATCAATCGGGACAGGTGCGCCCGAAAATATGAACACTGAAGCTTTCTTT. Translating it yields CASRLSIGTGAPENMNTEAFF. The J gene is TRBJ1-1, the V gene TRBV21-1; TRBD1 reflects the table's D call only, with no check against the DNA. TRBV21-1 is noted as a pseudogene. The CDR3 length is 21 residues.

This clone appeared once. The chain joins TRBV19 to TRBJ2-3; the D gene is possibly TRBD1 (5 bases). The CDR3 runs 15 residues. Between the trimmed V and J ends, which lost 0 bases and 4 bases, there was a span of 11 bases. The germline V gene encodes CDR1 LNHDA and CDR2 SQIVND (reference sequence). CDR3 in amino acids: CASSIDRRAADTQYF. DNA of the CDR3: TGTGCCAGTAGTATAGATCGCAGGGCTGCAGATACGCAGTATTTT.

The chain combines TRBV12-3 or TRBV12-4 with TRBJ2-7; a weak D match, TRBD1 (5 bases). With 3 bases removed from V and 4 bases from J, the gap between germline ends came to 7 bases. This CDR3 contains 12 residues. The CDR3, as DNA: TGTGCCAGCAGTTTGGCAGGGTACGAGCAGTACGTC. This codes for CASSLAGYEQYV.

The genes are TRBV28 and TRBJ2-5; perhaps TRBD1 as D (6 bases). Germline CDR1 and CDR2: MDHEN and SYDVKM. Trimming stripped 4 bases from V and 5 bases from J, with 14 bases between. The CDR3 has 14 amino acids. CDR3 sequence: CASSYRVGYETQYF. The DNA of the CDR3 is TGTGCCAGCAGTTACAGGGTTGGGTATGAGACCCAGTACTTC.

The chain has TRBV11-3 and TRBJ2-1; TRBD2 matches at 9 bases. The V and J ends lost 5 bases and 3 bases, in that order; junction bases with no gene match: 5. Germline V gene lookup returns CDR1 SGHNT and CDR2 YENEEA. The CDR3 covers 15 residues. CDR3 sequence (DNA): TGTGCCAGCAGCCTCCAGACTAGCGGCTACAATGAGCAGTTCTTC. Residues: CASSLQTSGYNEQFF.

The rearrangement links TRBV2 to TRBJ1-1; D ambiguous. The germline V and J ends were trimmed by 4 bases and 7 bases, with 7 bases remaining between them. Germline CDR1 is SNHLY and CDR2 is FYNNEI. The CDR3 is 11 amino acids. The CDR3 is CASSVVSEAFF. For the CDR3, the DNA is TGTGCCAGCAGTGTCGTCAGTGAAGCTTTCTTT.

The V call is TRBV7-9, the J call TRBJ1-2, with a possible D match to TRBD1 (5 bases). The germline V and J ends were trimmed by 6 bases and 1 base, with 9 bases remaining between them. Looked up from germline, CDR1 is SEHNR and CDR2 is FQNEAQ (reference sequence). The CDR3 loop spans 13 amino acids. CDR3 amino acids: CASSKDSNYGYTF. CDR3 DNA sequence: TGTGCCAGCAGTAAAGACAGTAACTATGGCTACACCTTC.

The chain has TRBV7-3 and TRBJ2-1, with a possible D match to TRBD1 (6 bases). The CDR3 runs to 15 residues. V was pared by 5 bases and J by 4 bases, with 15 bases between. Germline V gene lookup returns CDR1 SGHTA and CDR2 FQGTGA. CDR3 region: CASSQGLTPYNEQFF. The CDR3 DNA follows: TGTGCCAGCAGCCAGGGGCTGACTCCTTACAATGAGCAGTTCTTC.

The sample holds a few counts of this clone. V gene TRBV7-9 combines with J gene TRBJ1-1; maybe TRBD1 (6 bases). Trimming shortened V by 5 bases and J by 0 bases, and 13 bases separated the two germline ends. The CDR3 is 15 residues long. Looked up from germline, CDR1 is SEHNR and CDR2 is FQNEAQ (reference sequence). As DNA, the CDR3 is TGTGCCAGCAGCCCGTGGACAGCCATGAACACTGAAGCTTTCTTT. The encoded protein is CASSPWTAMNTEAFF.

V gene TRBV24-1 combines with J gene TRBJ2-5, with D hard to call. There are 16 residues in the CDR3. The V gene lost 2 bases and the J gene lost 3 bases, with 15 bases spanning the gap. Germline CDR1 KGHDR, CDR2 SFDVKD. CDR3 sequence (DNA): TGTGCCACCAGTGATTCCCGGCGATCCCGGGAAGAGACCCAGTACTTC. It is translated as CATSDSRRSREETQYF.

There are a few counts of this clone. The J gene is TRBJ1-6, the V gene TRBV19, with 9 bases identical to TRBD1. CDR1 and CDR2 (germline): LNHDA, SQIVND (reference sequence). V shed 8 bases, J shed 9 bases, and the junction held 11 bases outside the gene matches. The CDR3 spans 15 residues. DNA of the CDR3: TGTGCCAGTGAGGACAGGGGACAGTCACCTTCACCCCTCCACTTT. Its protein is CASEDRGQSPSPLHF.

The J gene is TRBJ2-2, the V gene TRBV27; no clear D gene. Germline V gives CDR1 MNHEY, CDR2 SMNVEV (reference sequence). The CDR3 consists of 14 residues. V was cut by 6 bases and J by 4 bases, with 12 bases left in between. CDR3 protein: CASRERVSTGELFF. The DNA for the CDR3 is TGTGCCAGCAGAGAGAGAGTTTCCACCGGGGAGCTGTTTTTT.

This chain joins TRBV4-1 and TRBJ1-2; the match to TRBD1 covers 8 bases. The V segment lost 0 bases and the J segment 8 bases; nucleotides outside the gene matches: 5. Looked up from germline, CDR1 is MGHRA and CDR2 is YSYEKL. This CDR3 spans 14 amino acids. The CDR3 sequence is CASSQDWTGQGYTF. CDR3 nucleotide sequence: TGCGCCAGCAGCCAAGATTGGACAGGGCAAGGCTACACCTTC.

The V call is TRBV5-1, the J call TRBJ1-2; 7 bases are a match to TRBD1. The length of the CDR3 is 14 residues. Germline loops: CDR1 SGHRS, CDR2 YFSETQ. The J segment lost 8 bases and the V segment lost 4 bases, leaving 11 bases of the junction unmatched. This CDR3 is CASSPLQGFGGYTF. As DNA, the CDR3 is TGCGCCAGCAGCCCGCTACAGGGGTTTGGGGGCTACACCTTC.

J is TRBJ2-5 and V is TRBV15, with D unresolved. V was trimmed by 1 base and J by 5 bases, leaving 5 bases between them. The CDR3 has 12 amino acids. Germline assignment: CDR1 LNHNV and CDR2 YYDKDF (reference sequence). The chain's CDR3 is CATSRGPETQYF. CDR3 coding DNA: TGTGCCACCAGCAGAGGGCCCGAGACCCAGTACTTC.

The V gene is TRBV3-1 (or the pseudogene TRBV3-2), the J gene TRBJ2-5, with 12 bases fitting TRBD2. Germline trimming cut 1 base from V and 5 bases from J; bases unmatched to any gene: 8. CDR1 is LGHDT, CDR2 YNNKEL, per germline (reference sequence). CDR3 size: 17 residues. CDR3 nucleotide sequence: TGTGCCAGCAGCCAAGGTCTAGCGGGGGGGCCCTGGGAGACCCAGTACTTC. Translation: CASSQGLAGGPWETQYF.